The present entry profiles one TCR beta chain with its context. What this receptor recognizes is not known. No base quality information exists; no much larger clone differs at one position. Patients with autoimmune disease history or receiving systemic immunosuppression were excluded from the trial. In every dose cohort, peripheral blood was drawn for TCR sequencing at baseline, cycle 4 day 1, and cycle 7 day 1. Samples came from an open-label, multicenter, first-in-human phase I dose-escalation trial of ivuxolimab. Adults with locally advanced or metastatic head and neck squamous cell, hepatocellular, melanoma or renal cell carcinoma were enrolled in the trial. Before TCR sequencing, CD4+ T cells and CD8+ T cells were sorted from peripheral blood as separate populations. This sample was included in a study of OX40 agonist ivuxolimab in advanced cancers. Regarding the study in general: Ivuxolimab was an agonistic, fully human IgG2 monoclonal antibody directed against OX40 (CD134), a costimulatory receptor. Intravenous ivuxolimab was administered to patients every 2 weeks at six dose levels: 0.01, 0.1, 0.3, 1.5, 3 and 10 mg/kg. Among the roughly 52 dose-escalation patients, around 20 had hepatocellular carcinoma, about 15 melanoma, 9 renal cell carcinoma and 9 head and neck cancer. In the dose-escalation cohort, more than 75% of patients were male, and the mean age was roughly 60 years, with a range of about 23 to 80. Patients were allowed to have had prior anti-PD-1, anti-PD-L1 or anti-CTLA-4 therapy, and approximately 39% of the dose-escalation patients had been treated with checkpoint inhibitors. Partial responses occurred in three dose-escalation patients, of whom one had hepatocellular carcinoma and two had cutaneous melanoma. The point of sequencing TCRbeta in the periphery was to test whether ivuxolimab changed TCR sequence diversity and drove clonal T-cell expansion. The paper covers the monotherapy dose-escalation part of the phase I ivuxolimab trial, which included N of about 56 patients. What the work shows at the level of the full study, not this receptor alone: Low levels of normalized T-cell clonal expansion were also seen in some patients who did not respond. At doses of 0.1 to 3.0 mg/kg, clonal expansion of both CD4+ and CD8+ blood T cells was observed from baseline to week 6. On average, CD8+ T cells showed more expanded clones than CD4+ T cells after ivuxolimab. The antigen specificity of the clonally expanded peripheral T cells was not determined. Partial responders in the 0.1-3.0 mg/kg groups had among the lowest normalized peripheral clonal expansion, especially among CD8+ T cells.

Spanning cysteine to phenylalanine, the CDR3 consists of 13 amino acids. Just the 39-base CDR3 DNA is kept, in frame starting at base 1. V and J are truncated by 1 base and 13 bases respectively, leaving an intervening sequence of 17 bases. Per the germline V gene (reference sequence), GTSNPN is the CDR1 and SVGIG is the CDR2. Genomic DNA was isolated from the sorted cells so that the TCRbeta CDR3 region could be sequenced. TCRbeta CDR3 regions were sequenced using the immunoSEQ Assay. Imported from immuneACCESS, the table was reduced by TCRdb to in-frame sequences with V and J called. These copies leave out some clones; in studies compared against another copy, an unresolved V gene accounts for under half, and the cause of the remainder is not known. The table for this sample lists 85,000 to 120,000 clones; 90% of them were counted only once. The ten top clones hold around 0.48% of the sample.

This sequence uses TRBV30 and TRBJ2-4; the D gene is perhaps TRBD2, on 6 matching bases. The sample was CD4+ or CD8+ T cells sorted from blood, taken in a trial of the OX40 agonist ivuxolimab. This TCR was sampled from an adult with an advanced solid tumor such as melanoma, head and neck, liver or kidney cancer. DNA sequence: TGTGCCTGGAGTGGTCAAGTGGGGGGAGACCAGTACTTC. Its translation is CAWSGQVGGDQYF.